A selection of T cell receptor beta chains follows, all from one sample in a study of T cell changes during pregnancy in multiple sclerosis. Assay used: immunoSEQ multiplex PCR; TCRdb lists only in-frame clones, some missing. The sample carries about 92,000 clones, more than 85% recorded once. The sample here was peripheral blood, taken in the first trimester of pregnancy. The source of these receptors is a female donor with multiple sclerosis, enrolled in a pregnancy study. Each CDR3 is given with its conserved first and last residue. A D gene is named only where the DNA matches it firmly. Clone size is stated in some rows and not others, as once, few, many or a class when expanded.

TRBJ1-2 | TRBV11-2 | once | NA | TGTGCCAGCAGCAGCCAGGGGACCTATGGCTACACCTTC | CASSSQGTYGYTF
TRBJ1-5 | TRBV7-3 | few | TRBD1 | TGTGCCAGCAGCTTACGGAGTGGGCACAGGGGCAGAGAGCAGCCCCAGCATTTT | CASSLRSGHRGREQPQHF
TRBJ1-5 | TRBV2 | NA | NA | TGTGCCAGCAATACGGAGGGGTCCCGGGGCAATCAGCCCCAGCATTTT | CASNTEGSRGNQPQHF
TRBJ2-7 | TRBV6-1 | NA | TRBD2 | TGTGCCAGCAGGACTCCGGGACTAGCCTACGAGCAGTACTTC | CASRTPGLAYEQYF
TRBJ2-2 | TRBV29-1 | NA | NA | TGCAGCGCTTACACCGGGGAGCTGTTTTTT | CSAYTGELFF
TRBJ2-7 | TRBV27 | NA | TRBD2 | TGTGCCAGCCTCCAGCTAGCGGGAGCGTCCTACGAGCAGTACTTC | CASLQLAGASYEQYF
TRBJ2-6 | TRBV11-3 | NA | NA | TGTGCCAGCAGCTCGGGGGCCAACGTCCTGACTTTC | CASSSGANVLTF
TRBJ1-4 | TRBV19 | NA | NA | TGTGCCAGTAGTATAGATTGGAGTGAAAAACTGTTTTTT | CASSIDWSEKLFF
TRBJ1-1 | TRBV7-2 | NA | NA | TGTGCCAGCAGCTTAAGGTTTGCGGGGGAGGCTTTCTTT | CASSLRFAGEAFF
TRBJ2-2 | TRBV10-3 | NA | NA | TGTGCCATCATGGGAGGGACATCGAACACCGGGGAGCTGTTTTTT | CAIMGGTSNTGELFF
TRBJ2-3 | TRBV27 | NA | TRBD2 | TGTGCCAGCAGTTCTGGCGGGAGGGCCCTCGATACGCAGTATTTT | CASSSGGRALDTQYF
TRBJ2-3 | TRBV10-2 | NA | NA | TGCGCCAGCAGTGGTTCGGGAGATACGCAGTATTTT | CASSGSGDTQYF
TRBJ2-7 | TRBV19 | NA | TRBD1 | TGTGCCAGTAGCCTACAGGGGATCTACGAGCAGTACTTC | CASSLQGIYEQYF
TRBJ2-5 | TRBV10-2 | NA | TRBD2 | TGCGCCAGCAGTGATGGGGGGGGTGGGAGTTCCCATGAAGAGACCCAGTACTTC | CASSDGGGGSSHEETQYF
TRBJ1-2 | TRBV20-1 | NA | TRBD1 | TGCAGCGGGACAGGGGAATGGGGCTACACCTTC | CSGTGEWGYTF
TRBJ2-5 | TRBV5-6 | NA | TRBD2 | TGTGCCAGCAGCTTGTATCGGGAGGGCCTGGAGACCCAGTACTTC | CASSLYREGLETQYF
TRBJ2-1 | TRBV9 | NA | TRBD2 | TGTGCCAGCAGCCCCCTCGGGTGGAGCGGCGGGAGGGGGGATGAGCAGTTCTTC | CASSPLGWSGGRGDEQFF
TRBJ2-7 | TRBV27 | NA | TRBD2 | TGTGCCAGCAGTTTATCGGGCGGGAGTTGGTACGAGCAGTACTTC | CASSLSGGSWYEQYF
TRBJ2-1 | TRBV19 | NA | TRBD2 | TGTGCCACCCAAGGGGGACTAGCGGAGAACAATGAGCAGTTCTTC | CATQGGLAENNEQFF
TRBJ1-3 | TRBV29-1 | NA | NA | TGCAGCGTTGAAGGCGGGGAGGCTGGAAACACCATATATTTT | CSVEGGEAGNTIYF
TRBJ2-1 | TRBV19 | once | NA | TGTGCCAGTAGTGGGGGGGGCAGGGCGGGCAATGAGCAGTTCTTC | CASSGGGRAGNEQFF
TRBJ1-1 | TRBV5-1 | NA | NA | TGCGCCAGCAGCCGTACGGGGGCTGAAGCTTTCTTT | CASSRTGAEAFF
TRBJ2-3 | TRBV7-2 | NA | TRBD2 | TGTGCCAGCAGCTTAGGGGCTCCGGGACTAGTCGGAGGTAGAGATACGCAGTATTTT | CASSLGAPGLVGGRDTQYF
TRBJ2-3 | TRBV29-1 | NA | TRBD1 | TGCAGCGTTGTCCGGCAGGGGGCAAGTACGCAGTATTTT | CSVVRQGASTQYF
TRBJ1-2 | TRBV11-2 | NA | NA | TGTGCCAGCAGCATAGGACAGTTGGATGGCTACACCTTC | CASSIGQLDGYTF
TRBJ2-2 | TRBV10-2 | NA | TRBD2 | TGCGCCAGCAGCATAATTAGCGGGATAGGTACCGGGGAGCTGTTTTTT | CASSIISGIGTGELFF
TRBJ2-1 | TRBV12-5 | NA | TRBD1 | TGTGCTAGTGGCTACCCTACGACAGGGAAATTAACCTACAATGAGCAGTTCTTC | CASGYPTTGKLTYNEQFF
TRBJ2-7 | TRBV5-4 | NA | NA | TGTGCCAGCAGCTTGGGTCAGGTCGACGAGCAGTACTTC | CASSLGQVDEQYF
TRBJ2-5 | TRBV10-2 | NA | TRBD2 | TGCGCCAGCAGGCGGACTAGCGGGAGGTACGAAGAGACCCAGTACTTC | CASRRTSGRYEETQYF
TRBJ2-2 | TRBV5-6 | NA | NA | TGTGCCAGCAGCGCCATGGGGGGTATCGGGGAGCTGTTTTTT | CASSAMGGIGELFF
TRBJ1-5 | TRBV7-8 | NA | NA | TGTGCCAGCAGCTTAGGCACGTGGGGAGGGGATCAGCCCCAGCATTTT | CASSLGTWGGDQPQHF
TRBJ2-7 | TRBV29-1 | NA | TRBD1 | TGCAGCGCGGCGGGACAGGGCTACGAGCAGTACTTC | CSAAGQGYEQYF
TRBJ2-7 | TRBV18 | NA | NA | TGTGCCAGCTCACTAGCGGATAGAGACTACGAGCAGTACTTC | CASSLADRDYEQYF
TRBJ2-7 | TRBV28 | NA | TRBD1 | TGTGCCAGCAGACCACTAACAGGGACAGGGGGATACGAGCAGTACTTC | CASRPLTGTGGYEQYF
TRBJ1-2 | TRBV9 | NA | NA | TGTGCCAGCAGCGTAGAGGTCCTAGCCAGTCATGGCTACACCTTC | CASSVEVLASHGYTF
TRBJ1-5 | TRBV19 | once | NA | TGTGCCAGTAGAAATCGACACGAATATAGCAATCAGCCCCAGCATTTT | CASRNRHEYSNQPQHF
TRBJ1-2 | TRBV5-4 | NA | NA | TGTGCCAGCAGCTTGGAAAGGGGGACGGGGAGTATTATTAGGGGCTACACCTTC | CASSLERGTGSIIRGYTF
TRBJ2-5 | TRBV5-4 | NA | NA | TGTGCCAGCAGCTCTCCTTTAGAGACCCAGTACTTC | CASSSPLETQYF
TRBJ1-1 | TRBV21-1 | few | NA | TGTGCCAGCAGCAAAGTCCCGGGACAGGGACGAGGGACTGAAGCTTTCTTT | CASSKVPGQGRGTEAFF
TRBJ2-4 | TRBV4-2 | NA | NA | TGTGCCAGCAGCCAAGACAGGACTACGACTAAAGACATTCAGTACTTC | CASSQDRTTTKDIQYF
TRBJ2-7 | TRBV13 | few | TRBD2 | TGTGCCAGCAGCCCACCTGGCCTAGCGGGAGACAAGCAGTACTTC | CASSPPGLAGDKQYF
TRBJ2-7 | TRBV4-2 | NA | NA | TGTGCCAGCAGCCAAGAGGGTTGGGGCGGGAACTCCTACGAGCAGTACTTC | CASSQEGWGGNSYEQYF
TRBJ1-2 | TRBV6-1 | once | NA | TGTGCCAGCAGGAGAGAGGGGGGGGGCTACACCTTC | CASRREGGGYTF
TRBJ2-3 | TRBV7-9 | NA | NA | TGTGCCAGCTACTCCGGAGATACGCAGTATTTT | CASYSGDTQYF
TRBJ2-1 | TRBV28 | NA | TRBD1 | TGTGCCAGCAGTTTGACAGGGGCTTACAATGAGCAGTTCTTC | CASSLTGAYNEQFF
TRBJ1-1 | TRBV29-1 | NA | NA | TGCAGCGTTAAGGGAGGACTGAACACTGAAGCTTTCTTT | CSVKGGLNTEAFF
TRBJ1-2 | TRBV2 | NA | TRBD1 | TGTGCCAGCGGCCGGGACAGGGGTGGTGGCTACACCTTC | CASGRDRGGGYTF
TRBJ2-7 | TRBV19 | NA | NA | TGTGCCAGTAGTATCTTGGCTAGCGCTACCTACGAGCAGTACTTC | CASSILASATYEQYF
TRBJ2-3 | TRBV4-3 | NA | TRBD2 | TGCGCCAGCAGCCAAGAGTTTGCGGGAGGGGGAGATACGCAGTATTTT | CASSQEFAGGGDTQYF
TRBJ2-7 | TRBV19 | NA | TRBD1 | TGTGCCAGTAGTATAGGGTCAGGGGGTACCTACGAGCAGTACTTC | CASSIGSGGTYEQYF